The rows below give T cell receptor beta chains drawn from one sample of a study of T-cell reconstitution after alpha-beta-depleted transplantation in children. MiXCR, run by TCRdb on the PCR reads, gives a single entry per CDR3 protein. Of approximately 520,000 distinct CDR3 sequences listed, approximately 32% are singletons. This specimen was PBMCs from the stem cell graft donor, taken from the stem cell graft. The receptor source for this set is a human donor who donated a stem cell graft to a child with aplastic anemia. Both conserved end residues are part of each CDR3. A D gene is named only where the DNA matches it firmly. Clone sizes are given selectively: once, few, many, or a class where the clone is expanded.

j_gene	d_gene	v_gene	len	abundance	CDR3nt	CDR3aa
TRBJ2-1	NA	TRBV11-2	12	NA	TGTGCCACCGGGACTGGGTCCAATGAGCAGTTCTTC	CATGTGSNEQFF
TRBJ1-2	NA	TRBV4-3	15	few	TGCGCCAGCAGCCCAGGGAGGCCAGCTAACTATGGCTACACCTTC	CASSPGRPANYGYTF
TRBJ1-1	NA	TRBV7-6	14	few	TGTGCCAGCAGCTTAGTGGAGGGGGGCACTGAAGCTTTCTTT	CASSLVEGGTEAFF
TRBJ1-2	TRBD1	TRBV20-1	16	NA	TGCAGTGCTAGACCGAGGACAGGGCCGATATACTATGGCTACACCTTC	CSARPRTGPIYYGYTF
TRBJ1-4	TRBD1	TRBV12-3/TRBV12-4	15	few	TGTGCCAGCAGGCCTCAGGGGGCAGCTAATGAAAAACTGTTTTTT	CASRPQGAANEKLFF
TRBJ2-1	NA	TRBV18	14	NA	TGTGCCAGCTCACTATATACGCAGGGAGATGAGCAGTTCTTC	CASSLYTQGDEQFF
TRBJ1-2	NA	TRBV5-6	14	NA	TGTGCCAGCAGCTTGGGCCCGCCTCGGTATGGCTACACCTTC	CASSLGPPRYGYTF
TRBJ1-3	NA	TRBV30	14	NA	TGTGCCTGGCTGCAGGCCGACTCTGGAAACACCATATATTTT	CAWLQADSGNTIYF
TRBJ2-7	NA	TRBV12-3/TRBV12-4	12	NA	TGTGCCAGCAGTCGGGACCCCCCGCCGAAGTACTTC	CASSRDPPPKYF
TRBJ2-7	NA	TRBV11-2	14	NA	TGTGCCAGCAGCTTAGTACGACAGGTAGGCGAGCAGTACTTC	CASSLVRQVGEQYF
TRBJ1-1	NA	TRBV12-3/TRBV12-4	14	NA	TGTGCCAGCAGTCCCGACAGCATGAACACTGAAGCTTTCTTT	CASSPDSMNTEAFF
TRBJ2-3	TRBD2	TRBV27	17	few	TGTGCCAGCAGTTTAGGCCAGGGAGCGGGAGGCACAGATACGCAGTATTTT	CASSLGQGAGGTDTQYF
TRBJ1-1	NA	TRBV30	13	NA	TGTGCCTGGAGTAAGGGGAAGGACACTGAAGCTTTCTTT	CAWSKGKDTEAFF
TRBJ1-2	NA	TRBV29-1	13	NA	TGCAGCGTTGATTTCGGGGGGCGGGTTGGCTACACCTTC	CSVDFGGRVGYTF
TRBJ1-5	TRBD1	TRBV12-3/TRBV12-4	15	NA	TGTGCCAGCAGTCAGTCCGGGACAGGGCTTTCGCCCCAGCATTTT	CASSQSGTGLSPQHF
TRBJ2-3	NA	TRBV28	14	NA	TGTGCCAGCAGAAGAGGGGTCTCCACAGATACGCAGTATTTT	CASRRGVSTDTQYF
TRBJ2-5	NA	TRBV2	14	NA	TGTGCCAGCTGGCGGAAACATTACCAAGAGACCCAGTACTTC	CASWRKHYQETQYF
TRBJ1-5	TRBD1	TRBV20-1	15	NA	TGCAGTGCTAGAGTGGGACAGGGGGAAGGTCAGCCCCAGCATTTT	CSARVGQGEGQPQHF
TRBJ2-1	NA	TRBV7-2	13	few	TGTGCCACCGTTGGCTGGATTTACAATGAGCAGTTCTTC	CATVGWIYNEQFF
TRBJ2-1	NA	TRBV29-1	14	NA	TGCAGCGTTGTGTTAGCGAGACAGAACAATGAGCAGTTCTTC	CSVVLARQNNEQFF
TRBJ1-1	NA	TRBV18	12	NA	TGTGCCAGCTCAGCGATGAACACTGAAGCTTTCTTT	CASSAMNTEAFF
TRBJ2-2	NA	TRBV28	15	NA	TGTGCCAGCAGTTTGTACAGGGGGGGCACCGGGGAGCTGTTTTTT	CASSLYRGGTGELFF